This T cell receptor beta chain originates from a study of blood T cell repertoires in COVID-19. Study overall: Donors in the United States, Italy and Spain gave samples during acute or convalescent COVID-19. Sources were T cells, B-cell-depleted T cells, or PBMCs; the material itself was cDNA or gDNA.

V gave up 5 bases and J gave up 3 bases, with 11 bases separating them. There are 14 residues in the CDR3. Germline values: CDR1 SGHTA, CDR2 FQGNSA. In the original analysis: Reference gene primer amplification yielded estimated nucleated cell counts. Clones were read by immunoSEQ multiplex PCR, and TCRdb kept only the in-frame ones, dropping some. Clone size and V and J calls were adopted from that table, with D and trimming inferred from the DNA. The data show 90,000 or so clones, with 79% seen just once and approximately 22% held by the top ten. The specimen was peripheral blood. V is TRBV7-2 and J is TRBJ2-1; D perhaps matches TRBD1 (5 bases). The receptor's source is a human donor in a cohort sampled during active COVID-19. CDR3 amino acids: CASSPDRFYNEQFF. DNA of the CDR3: TGTGCCAGCAGCCCAGACAGATTCTACAATGAGCAGTTCTTC.